This T cell receptor beta chain stems from a study of blood T cell repertoires in COVID-19 (dated by TCRdb to the early 2020s). The study in broad terms: Collaborator samples came from the United States, Italy and Spain and covered acute and convalescent phases of COVID-19. The prospective study material was composed of cDNA or gDNA derived from T cells, B-cell-depleted T cells, or PBMCs. Deeply sampled blood TCRbeta repertoires from subjects exposed to, actively infected with, or recovered from COVID-19 were included in the dataset. A freely available public database, intended as a resource for researchers studying the immune response to SARS-CoV-2, is where the repertoires were released. Samples came from the ongoing ImmuneRACE study (first 160 participants) plus 1,254 subjects from 6 global collaborators. Sample metadata almost always included a de-identified subject ID, COVID-19 status, age in years and sex. Where HLA class I and class II types were available, the types were taken from metadata supplied by the sample provider, not from assay-based typing.

Participants in the prospective study were aged roughly 18 to 90 years, lived in under 30 United States geographic areas, and enrolled through a virtual design. In the prospective study, participants were assigned to cohorts based on the clinical history participants reported in a screening survey and a study questionnaire. Each participant in the prospective study had whole blood, serum and a nasopharyngeal or oropharyngeal swab collected by mobile phlebotomists. Over an approximately 2-month period, participants in the prospective study had the option of providing additional blood draws and questionnaires. Before DNA extraction, blood samples from the prospective study were shipped at room temperature or frozen. Details on this clone: No antigen is known for it. It has no much larger one-base neighbor in the sample; base qualities were not kept.

Inclusive of the bounding cysteine and phenylalanine, the CDR3 is 16 residues long. Only the CDR3 DNA stays, 48 bases, in frame from base 1. The V end gives up 6 bases and the J end 4 bases, leaving 11 bases in the junction not matched to a gene. CDR1 WNHNN and CDR2 SYGVQD are derived from the germline V gene (reference sequence). TCRbeta CDR3 regions were amplified from genomic DNA by means of the immunoSEQ Assay, a bias-controlled multiplex PCR. Per the original workflow: Nucleated cell counts per sample were estimated from amplification of reference gene primers within the assay. Sequence reads were collapsed and filtered to measure the absolute abundance of every unique TCRbeta CDR3 rearrangement. For each sample, productive Simpson clonality was calculated by taking the square root of Simpson's diversity index across productive rearrangements. Drawn from immuneACCESS, this table holds only the in-frame rearrangements with V and J called that TCRdb kept. Clones are partly lost; checked studies trace under half to an unresolved V gene and leave the rest unexplained. That table supplies the V and J calls and clone size; D and trimming were determined from the DNA. Within this sample are a few hundred thousand clones, with around 90% of them counted one time only. About 4.5% of the sample rests with the top ten.

Broad study findings and their caveats: How much clinical and demographic metadata was included differed by source and by participant, and the metadata was provided uncurated.

Source material: PBMCs or T cells enriched from blood (not recorded which). This clonotype originated in a woman under 30 with acute COVID-19. This chain joins TRBV10-1 to TRBJ2-7, with 11 junctional bases fitting TRBD2. The nucleotide sequence reads TGCGCCAGCAGCGAAGTAGCGGGAGGGTGGGCGTACGAGCAGTACTTC. Its protein is CASSEVAGGWAYEQYF.